The 21 T cell receptor beta chains given below trace back to one sample, sequenced in a study of blood T cell repertoires in COVID-19. Generated by immunoSEQ multiplex PCR, the TCRdb table keeps only in-frame clones and is missing some. The sample records over 200,000 clones, 81% being singletons. Sequenced sample: peripheral blood. All receptors come from a woman older than 75 with acute or convalescent COVID-19.

This chain links TRBV19 with TRBJ1-5; D remains ambiguous. V was pared by 10 bases and J by 2 bases, with 9 bases between. Germline CDR1 reads LNHDA; CDR2 reads SQIVND (reference sequence). The length of the CDR3 is 12 residues. For the CDR3, the DNA is TGTGCCACCCGTGGAGGCAATCAGCCCCAGCATTTT. Protein: CATRGGNQPQHF.

The V call is TRBV12-3 or TRBV12-4, the J call TRBJ1-2; D unresolved. Deletions cut 1 base from V and 7 bases from J, with 7 bases between. The CDR3 is 12 residues long. DNA for the CDR3: TGTGCCAGCAGTTTAGTAGATGGTGGCTACACCTTC. Its translation is CASSLVDGGYTF.

The V gene is TRBV27, the J gene TRBJ1-5, with TRBD1 matching 9 bases. The trim removed 7 bases at V and 1 base at J, leaving 8 bases unmatched. Germline V lookup: CDR1 MNHEY, CDR2 SMNVEV (reference sequence). CDR3 size: 16 residues. The CDR3 loop reads CASKDRGEISNQPQHF. Written as DNA, the CDR3 is TGTGCCAGCAAGGACAGGGGAGAAATAAGCAATCAGCCCCAGCATTTT.

The CDR3 nucleotides read TGTGCCAGCAGCCACCTAGGGGGACGGGGAGAGACCCAGTACTTC. Protein sequence: CASSHLGGRGETQYF. V gene TRBV7-7 combines with J gene TRBJ2-5; weak D call: TRBD1 (6 bases). The germline gives CDR1 SSHAT, CDR2 FNYEAQ (reference sequence). The ends were cut back, 5 bases at V and 4 bases at J, with 17 bases in the middle. CDR3 size: 15 residues.

The chain employs TRBV6-5 and TRBJ1-2; 7 bases agree with TRBD1. The V gene's germline CDR1 is MNHEY and CDR2 SVGAGI. V was pared by 6 bases and J by 8 bases, with 6 bases of the junction left unmatched. The CDR3 sequence is 12 residues long. The CDR3 nucleotides read TGTGCCAGCAGCAGGGACAGACACGGCTACACCTTC. Protein: CASSRDRHGYTF.

V gene TRBV27 combines with J gene TRBJ2-1; TRBD2 matches at 10 bases. V lost 1 base and J lost 0; bases outside the gene matches: 6. The germline gives CDR1 MNHEY, CDR2 SMNVEV (reference sequence). The CDR3 is made up of 18 amino acids. In DNA, the CDR3 is TGTGCCAGCAGTTTATTTGTACTAGCGGGACACTCCTACAATGAGCAGTTCTTC. It is translated as CASSLFVLAGHSYNEQFF.

This chain links TRBV30 with TRBJ2-7; a weak D match, TRBD2 (5 bases). The CDR3 covers 14 residues. Germline V lookup: CDR1 GTSNPN, CDR2 SVGIG (reference sequence). V lost 2 bases and J 4 bases, leaving 15 bases between the germline ends. The CDR3 is CAWSSGYNRYEQYF. The CDR3 nucleotides are TGTGCCTGGAGTTCGGGGTATAATCGATACGAGCAGTACTTC. The full variable domain, rest sourced from reference TRBV30 and TRBJ2-7, is SQTIHQWPATLVQPVGSPLSLECTVEGTSNPNLYWYRQAAGRGLQLLFYSVGIGQISSEVPQNLSASRPQDRQFILSSKKLLLSDSGFYLCAWSSGYNRYEQYFGPGTRLTVT.

The chain has TRBV16 and TRBJ1-4; no clear D. V gave up 0 bases and J gave up 5 bases, with 7 bases separating them. CDR1 and CDR2 from the germline V gene are KGHSY and FQNENV. The CDR3 spans 14 residues. The CDR3 here is CASSQSGGNEKLFF. The CDR3 nucleotides are TGTGCCAGCAGCCAATCAGGAGGAAATGAAAAACTGTTTTTT.

V gene TRBV9 combines with J gene TRBJ1-2, with 8 bases aligning to TRBD1. Germline lookup yields CDR1 SGDLS and CDR2 YYNGEE. With V trimmed by 4 bases and J by 3 bases, 8 bases remained unmatched. The length of the CDR3 is 15 residues. The CDR3 nucleotides are TGTGCCAGCAGCCGTAGAAACAGGGGGGACTATGGCTACACCTTC. It is translated as CASSRRNRGDYGYTF.

This clone was seen more than once but under ten times. This rearrangement joins TRBV5-1 to TRBJ2-7, with 8 bases lining up with TRBD1. V was clipped by 5 bases and J by 5 bases; unmatched bases: 6. This CDR3 contains 13 residues. CDR1 SGHRS and CDR2 YFSETQ come from the germline V gene. CDR3 DNA sequence: TGCGCCAGCAGTGGGACAGGCTATGACGAGCAGTACTTC. It encodes CASSGTGYDEQYF.

In regard to this clone: One end of the junction is discordant with germline, which a read error may explain. The chain carries TRBV19 and TRBJ1-6; 7 bases match TRBD1. The germline gives CDR1 LNHDA, CDR2 SQIVND (reference sequence). This CDR3 spans 14 amino acids. CDR3 coding DNA: TGTGCCAGTAGCCCGACAGGGTTTCTTTCACCCCTCCATTTT. Translation: CASSPTGFLSPLHF.

This clone was seen a few times. The rearrangement links TRBV19 to TRBJ1-3, with 10 bases fitting TRBD1. This CDR3 contains 17 residues. Trimming took 6 bases from V and 3 from J; bases not matched to a gene: 11. Germline CDR1 LNHDA, CDR2 SQIVND (reference sequence). The CDR3: CASSKPDRGLSGNTIYF. The DNA of the CDR3 is TGTGCCAGTAGCAAGCCCGACAGGGGGCTTAGTGGAAACACCATATATTTT.

The chain carries TRBV19 and TRBJ1-3, with 8 positions matching TRBD1. V gave up 6 bases and J gave up 0 bases; unmatched junction bases: 7. The germline V gene has CDR1 LNHDA and CDR2 SQIVND (reference sequence). CDR3 length: 16 residues. The CDR3 is CASSRDRTYSGNTIYF. The CDR3, as DNA: TGTGCCAGTAGCCGGGACAGGACTTACTCTGGAAACACCATATATTTT.

The chain employs TRBV5-1 and TRBJ1-1, with 10 bases fitting TRBD1. With 0 bases clipped from V and 6 bases from J, the junction kept 5 bases outside the gene matches. Germline values: CDR1 SGHRS, CDR2 YFSETQ. The CDR3 totals 15 residues. The CDR3: CASSLAGGTGAEAFF. In nucleotides, the CDR3 is TGCGCCAGCAGCTTGGCCGGGGGGACAGGGGCTGAAGCTTTCTTT. The full variable domain, its missing parts supplied by reference TRBV5-1 and TRBJ1-1, is KAGVTQTPRYLIKTRGQQVTLSCSPISGHRSVSWYQQTPGQGLQFLFEYFSETQRNKGNFPGRFSGRQFSNSRSEMNVSTLELGDSALYLCASSLAGGTGAEAFFGQGTRLTVV.

This sequence joins TRBV7-2 and TRBJ1-5; the D gene is possibly TRBD1 (6 bases). CDR3 length equals 15 residues. CDR1 is SGHTA and CDR2 is FQGNSA in the germline V gene. Trimming took off 5 bases at V and 1 base at J, with 12 bases between the two ends. CDR3 coding DNA: TGTGCCAGCAGCCCGGGGAGGGGGAGCAATCAGCCCCAGCATTTT. Its translation is CASSPGRGSNQPQHF. Full variable domain (remainder filled in from reference TRBV7-2 and TRBJ1-5): GAGVSQSPSNKVTEKGKDVELRCDPISGHTALYWYRQSLGQGLEFLIYFQGNSAPDKSGLPSDRFSAERTGGSVSTLTIQRTQQEDSAVYLCASSPGRGSNQPQHFGDGTRLSIL.

The chain joins TRBV6-5 to TRBJ1-2, with unresolved D. The V gene lost 4 bases and the J gene lost 8 bases, with 8 bases spanning the gap. Germline CDR1 and CDR2: MNHEY and SVGAGI. The length of the CDR3 is 11 residues. For the CDR3, the DNA is TGTGCCAGCAGTTGGGCGGGAGGCTACACCTTC. This sequence encodes CASSWAGGYTF.

The rearrangement uses TRBV19 and TRBJ2-7, with D tentatively TRBD2 (5 bases). This CDR3 has 15 amino acids. Germline V lookup: CDR1 LNHDA, CDR2 SQIVND (reference sequence). Deletions cut 1 base from V and 3 bases from J, with 13 bases between. CDR3 in DNA: TGTGCCAGTAGTATAGGCGACGGGATGAGCTACGAGCAGTACTTC. This encodes CASSIGDGMSYEQYF.

The rearrangement links TRBV5-1 to TRBJ2-5, with D tentatively TRBD2 (5 bases). Germline CDR1 reads SGHRS; CDR2 reads YFSETQ. There are 14 residues in the CDR3. Trimming removed 4 bases from V and 4 bases from J, with 14 bases in between. CDR3 loop: CASSLYSGGETQYF. For the CDR3, the DNA is TGCGCCAGCAGCCTCTACTCAGGAGGAGAGACCCAGTACTTC.

The V gene is TRBV24-1, the J gene TRBJ2-3, with TRBD2 matching over 9 bases. CDR1 KGHDR and CDR2 SFDVKD come from the germline V gene. The trim removed 4 bases at V and 8 bases at J, leaving 15 bases unmatched. The CDR3 contains 17 residues. In DNA, the CDR3 is TGTGCCACCAGTGAAGCAATAGCGGGAGCGATTGGTATTACGCAGTATTTT. Amino acid sequence: CATSEAIAGAIGITQYF.

The chain is built from TRBV5-4 and TRBJ2-1, with 7 bases fitting TRBD1. This CDR3 has 14 amino acids. The V gene's germline CDR1 is SGHNT and CDR2 YYREEE (reference sequence). V gave up 4 bases and J gave up 7 bases; unmatched junction bases: 8. CDR3 bases: TGTGCCAGCAGCGATCAAAAACAGGGGAATGAGCAGTTCTTC. Its protein is CASSDQKQGNEQFF.

A few counts support this clone. This chain connects TRBV3-1 (or the pseudogene TRBV3-2) to TRBJ2-7, with TRBD2 identical over 7 bases. V dropped 4 bases and J dropped 2; count of bases not matched to a gene: 8. The CDR3 consists of 15 residues. Germline assignment: CDR1 LGHDT and CDR2 YNNKEL (reference sequence). The CDR3 sequence is CASSPRPGTTYEQYF. The CDR3 DNA reads TGTGCCAGCAGCCCCCGACCCGGGACTACCTACGAGCAGTACTTC.